These 10 T cell receptor beta chains were all obtained from the same sample, sequenced in a study of cytomegalovirus exposure and HLA in healthy donors (dated by TCRdb to about 2017). Library prep was done by the immunoSEQ multiplex PCR assay. The multiplex PCR relied on a mix of 60 forward primers for TCR Vbeta segments and 13 reverse primers for TCR Jbeta segments. The table comes from immuneACCESS by way of TCRdb, which keeps in-frame sequences with V and J called. Part of the clones is missing from these tables; in studies checked, under half for an unresolved V gene and the rest for unknown reasons. For this sample the table gives about 260,000 clones, of which roughly 70% were detected only once. Of the sample, 2% to 2.5% falls within the top ten clones. Material for sequencing was PBMCs. These receptors were obtained from a female donor in good health and CMV-seronegative.

The genes are TRBV7-9 and TRBJ2-5; possibly TRBD1 for D (6 bases). The CDR3 length is 11 residues. Germline CDR1 and CDR2: SEHNR and FQNEAQ (reference sequence). The ends were cut back, 8 bases at V and 5 bases at J, with 9 bases in the middle. CDR3 protein: CASGGAETQYF. In DNA form, the CDR3 reads TGTGCCAGCGGGGGCGCGGAGACCCAGTACTTC.

The rearrangement uses TRBV6-6 and TRBJ2-4; 7 positions agree with TRBD1. The ends lost 0 bases at V and 5 bases at J; junction bases unmatched: 7. The CDR3 loop spans 16 amino acids. Germline assignment: CDR1 MNHNY and CDR2 SVGAGI (reference sequence). The CDR3 spells CASSYSKGGLENIQYF. The CDR3 DNA reads as TGTGCCAGCAGTTACTCGAAAGGGGGCCTTGAAAACATTCAGTACTTC.

This chain uses TRBV6-4 with TRBJ2-2, with TRBD1 matching over 7 bases. V trimming: 10 bases; J trimming: 7 bases; junction bases outside the gene matches: 12. The V gene's germline CDR1 is MRHNA and CDR2 SNTAGT. The CDR3 contains 14 residues. The CDR3 here is CAIHSGTEIGELFF. CDR3 sequence (DNA): TGTGCCATCCACTCCGGGACAGAAATCGGGGAGCTGTTTTTT.

The chain uses TRBV18 and TRBJ1-2; tentative D call: TRBD1 (6 bases). This CDR3 is built from 13 residues. The germline CDR1 and CDR2 sequences are KGHSH and LQKENI. V gave up 2 bases and J gave up 8 bases, with 12 bases separating them. CDR3 nucleotide sequence: TGTGCCAGCTCACCAGACAGGTTAAAAGGCTACACCTTC. Encoded protein: CASSPDRLKGYTF.

V usage is TRBV6-5 and J usage is TRBJ2-5; 8 bases fit TRBD1. Germline CDR1 and CDR2: MNHEY and SVGAGI. There are 15 residues in the CDR3. After removal of 6 bases from V and 4 bases from J, the junction contained 10 bases not matched to a gene. The CDR3 reads CASRLGQGRVETQYF. In DNA form, the CDR3 reads TGTGCCAGCAGACTAGGACAGGGAAGAGTAGAGACCCAGTACTTC.

The chain has TRBV19 and TRBJ2-2; a possible D gene is TRBD2 (6 bases). The germline CDR1 and CDR2 sequences are LNHDA and SQIVND (reference sequence). Trimming took 3 bases from V and 0 from J, leaving 14 bases between them. CDR3 length: 17 amino acids. This CDR3 is CASSITVGRSNTGELFF. Written as DNA, the CDR3 is TGTGCCAGTAGTATCACGGTGGGGAGGTCGAACACCGGGGAGCTGTTTTTT.

The chain employs TRBV19 and TRBJ2-5; 12 bases map to TRBD1. The germline gives CDR1 LNHDA, CDR2 SQIVND (reference sequence). The ends lost 7 bases at V and 4 bases at J; junction bases unmatched: 10. CDR3 size: 16 residues. CDR3 protein: CASNLPGQGAGETQYF. The DNA of the CDR3 is TGTGCCAGTAATTTGCCGGGACAGGGGGCGGGAGAGACCCAGTACTTC.

The gene calls are TRBV5-6 and TRBJ2-5, with 8 bases lining up with TRBD2. Trimming cost V 4 bases and J 4 bases; bases outside gene matches: 9. This CDR3 region has 15 residues. The germline V gene has CDR1 SGHDT and CDR2 YYEEEE. The CDR3 DNA reads TGTGCCAGCAGCCCGGGGGGGCGGGGCTCAGAGACCCAGTACTTC. This sequence encodes CASSPGGRGSETQYF.

CDR3 region: CATSRVGQGGRDTQYF. Here the CDR3 DNA reads TGTGCCACCAGCAGAGTGGGCCAGGGTGGCAGAGATACGCAGTATTTT. The chain carries TRBV15 and TRBJ2-3; tentatively, D is TRBD1 (5 bases). The CDR3 is 16 residues long. The V and J ends lost 1 base and 5 bases respectively, with 16 bases between them. Germline CDR1 and CDR2: LNHNV and YYDKDF (reference sequence).

The chain uses TRBV7-2 and TRBJ1-1; 7 nucleotides align to TRBD1. Germline V gives CDR1 SGHTA, CDR2 FQGNSA. The junction had 5 bases not matched to a gene; V was cut back by 4 bases and J by 6 bases. This CDR3 is built from 13 residues. The CDR3 DNA reads as TGTGCCAGCAGCTGGGGGACAGCCCCTGAAGCTTTCTTT. Protein sequence: CASSWGTAPEAFF.